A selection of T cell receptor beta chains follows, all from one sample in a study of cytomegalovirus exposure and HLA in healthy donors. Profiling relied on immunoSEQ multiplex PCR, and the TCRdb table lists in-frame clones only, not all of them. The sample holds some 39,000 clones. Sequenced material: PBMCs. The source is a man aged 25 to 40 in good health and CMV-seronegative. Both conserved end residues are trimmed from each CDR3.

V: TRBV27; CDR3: ASSLISGGEFWTDTQY
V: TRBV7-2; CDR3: ASSPGGGGTSGAGELF
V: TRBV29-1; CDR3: SESANEQF
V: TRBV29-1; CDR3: SPGTATEAF
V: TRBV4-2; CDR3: ASSQVGRKDTQY
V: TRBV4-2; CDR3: ASSQESGQGKVEQF
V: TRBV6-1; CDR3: ASSAMTKPGSYEQY
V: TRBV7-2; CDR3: ASSVSSGSYEQY
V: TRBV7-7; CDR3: ASSFGTGLDAGNTIY
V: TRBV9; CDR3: ASSVVGDTGELF
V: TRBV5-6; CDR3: ASSLPTNSYNEQF
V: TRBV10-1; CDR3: ASSMGLAGVYEQY
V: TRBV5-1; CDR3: ASSYPGSEQY
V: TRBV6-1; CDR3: ASSVTGNEQF
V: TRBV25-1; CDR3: ASSGWDRYSNQPQH
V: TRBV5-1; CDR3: ASSPSGERGGANTQY
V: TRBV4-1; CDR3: ASSQGTEEYEQY
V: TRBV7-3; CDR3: ASRRQGRNTEAF
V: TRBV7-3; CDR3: ASSSMGGGTEAF
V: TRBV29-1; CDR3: SVEDLKSRSTDTQY
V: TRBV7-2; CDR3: ASSQRTRDSRSGANVLT
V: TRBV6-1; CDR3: AIQLGQGDEKLF
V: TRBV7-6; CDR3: ASSLNRGGDRPYEQY
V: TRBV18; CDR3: ASSPDMDYGYT
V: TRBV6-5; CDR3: ASSDGWGDDEQF
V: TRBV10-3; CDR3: AAWAGGINEQF
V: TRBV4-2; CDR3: ASSQDIYAGGSYEQY
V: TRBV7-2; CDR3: ASSRGDSSYGYT
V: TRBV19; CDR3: ASSIPAGVRNEQF
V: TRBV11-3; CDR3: ASSPGTENTEAF
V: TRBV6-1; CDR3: ASSAPGHIGKGEKLF
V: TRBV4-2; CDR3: ASSQDYSTDTQY
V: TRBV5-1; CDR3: ASSAGTGSTNTEAF
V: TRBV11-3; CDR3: ASSGTGSYEQY
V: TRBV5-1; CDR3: ASIPGTGATGELF
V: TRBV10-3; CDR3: ATRYSANEQY
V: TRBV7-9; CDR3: ASSSGSGTGAYEQY
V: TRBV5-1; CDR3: ASSLATVTDTQY
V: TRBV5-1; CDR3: ASSLSGDSAYEQY
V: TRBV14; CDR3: ASSQYRGTEAF
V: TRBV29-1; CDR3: SVEGASGGYEQY
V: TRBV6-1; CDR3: ASSEASFEKLF
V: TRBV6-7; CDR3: ASTTTAGGRRETQY
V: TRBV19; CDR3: ASSTTGRIRTDTQY
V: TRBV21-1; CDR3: ASSPPRAGWAYEQY
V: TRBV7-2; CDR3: ASSLVGAGANVLT
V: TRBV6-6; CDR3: ASRPRETRGEAF
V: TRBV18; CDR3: ASSQIQGVQPQH
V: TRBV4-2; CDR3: ASSQSQGANYGYT
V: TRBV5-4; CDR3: ASSVGGPYNEQF
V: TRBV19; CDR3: ASEKTGLVVGTQY
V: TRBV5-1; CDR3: ASSLAGSGAGNTIY
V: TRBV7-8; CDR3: ASSIGWGDGYT
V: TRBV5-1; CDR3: ASSLGDRDQNEQF
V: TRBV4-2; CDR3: ASSHPTGQGFKNTEAF
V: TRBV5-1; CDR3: ASSLAGTAYEQY